This entry features one T cell receptor (beta chain) sequence. What it recognizes is unknown. Germline CDR1 and CDR2: MDHEN and SYDVKM. Trimming removed 6 bases from V and 5 bases from J, with 17 bases in between. CDR3 size: 15 residues. The PCR used 60 Vbeta and 13 Jbeta primers. Only in-frame clones appear in the TCRdb table, and some are missing; sequencing was by immunoSEQ multiplex PCR. The sample has 140,000 to 150,000 clones, approximately 70% seen once; the top ten hold about 2%. The record originates from a study of cytomegalovirus exposure and HLA in healthy donors. Study-level findings and limits: Among TCR beta chains, those listed as cytomegalovirus-associated numbered roughly 150. Published work reported that the classifier diagnosed cytomegalovirus status with high specificity and sensitivity. A later analysis found common viral pathogens apparently linked to several of the most significant clusters. Being productive about 87% or about 30% of the time was typical of most TCR beta V segments in an earlier analysis.

Sequenced material: PBMCs. The chain joins TRBV28 to TRBJ1-5, with unresolved D. The sequence was obtained from a woman aged 55 to 70 in good health and CMV-seropositive. The CDR3 coding sequence is TGTGCCAGCAGGTTTGCCCGCCTAGGTTATCAGCCCCAGCATTTT. Residues: CASRFARLGYQPQHF.